This TCR beta chain is from a study of post-analysis software for immune sequencing data. Turning to the study itself: Disease trajectories encompassed relapsing-remitting, secondary progressive and progressive-relapsing multiple sclerosis.

Overall study findings and caveats: Comparison with controls showed significantly lower normalized Chao1 diversity in multiple sclerosis patients. Higher frequency in patients than in controls was seen for about five TRBV segments, with TRBV5-6, TRBV5-1 and TRBV20-1 among them. Those samples that were prepared in the same batch co-clustered strongly by F measure.

Germline CDR1 is SGHRS and CDR2 is YFSETQ. Between the trimmed V and J ends, which lost 3 bases and 2 bases, there was a span of 15 bases. The CDR3 length is 15 residues. The count of this clonotype is one. The antigen remains unidentified. Prepared libraries of TCR beta cDNA carried unique molecular identifiers. T cells, roughly 1 to 10 million of them, yielded about 500,000 cDNA molecules. TCRdb used MiXCR to reprocess the PCR reads, holding one entry per CDR3 protein. The sample has some 800,000 distinct CDR3 sequences; around 45% are singletons. Source material: blood. The receptor comes from a girl aged 10-17 years with multiple sclerosis. The chain couples TRBV5-1 to TRBJ2-7; a possible D gene is TRBD2 (5 bases). The CDR3 spells CASSSLRTGTYEQYF. The CDR3 DNA follows: TGCGCCAGCAGCTCACTTAGGACGGGGACCTACGAGCAGTACTTC. The complete variable domain, with remaining parts taken from reference TRBV5-1 and TRBJ2-7, reads KAGVTQTPRYLIKTRGQQVTLSCSPISGHRSVSWYQQTPGQGLQFLFEYFSETQRNKGNFPGRFSGRQFSNSRSEMNVSTLELGDSALYLCASSSLRTGTYEQYFGPGTRLTVT.